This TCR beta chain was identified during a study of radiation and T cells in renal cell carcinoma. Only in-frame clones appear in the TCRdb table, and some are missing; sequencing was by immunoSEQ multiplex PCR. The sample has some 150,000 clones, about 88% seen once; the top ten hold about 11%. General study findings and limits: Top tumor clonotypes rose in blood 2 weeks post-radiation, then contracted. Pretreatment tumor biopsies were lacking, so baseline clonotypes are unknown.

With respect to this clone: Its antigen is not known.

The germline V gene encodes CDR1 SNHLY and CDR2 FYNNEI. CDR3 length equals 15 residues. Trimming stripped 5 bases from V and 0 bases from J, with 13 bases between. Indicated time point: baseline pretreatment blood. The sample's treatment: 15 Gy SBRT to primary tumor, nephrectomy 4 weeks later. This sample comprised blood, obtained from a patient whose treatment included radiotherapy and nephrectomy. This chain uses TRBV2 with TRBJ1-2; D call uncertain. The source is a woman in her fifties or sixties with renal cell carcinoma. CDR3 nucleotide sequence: TGTGCCAGCAGTTTCCCTGGACCAGCTAACTATGGCTACACCTTC. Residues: CASSFPGPANYGYTF.